These 11 T cell receptor beta chains originate from one sample sequenced in a study of shared clonotypes between healthy human individuals. The protocol was immunoSEQ multiplex PCR, while the TCRdb copy is restricted to in-frame clones and leaves out a portion. The table shows fewer than 1.8 million clones, with roughly 98.5% occurring only once. The sequenced sample was naive CD4+ T cells sorted from blood. Regarding subset: CD45RA+ positively selected. The receptors were sampled from a man aged 30 to 45 in good health.

This clone was detected once. The rearrangement joins TRBV14 to TRBJ1-1; tentatively, D is TRBD1 (5 bases). In germline, CDR1 is SGHDN, CDR2 FVKESK. The CDR3 extends over 14 amino acids. V gave up 3 bases and J gave up 3 bases, with 11 bases separating them. The CDR3 DNA sequence: TGTGCCAGCAGCCACTCGGGACTCCACACTGAAGCTTTCTTT. Residues: CASSHSGLHTEAFF.

The rearrangement joins TRBV28 to TRBJ2-1; 14 bases match TRBD2. This CDR3 has 16 amino acids. Germline values: CDR1 MDHEN, CDR2 SYDVKM. V trimming: 2 bases; J trimming: 8 bases; junction bases outside the gene matches: 5. The chain's CDR3 is CASSLPGTSGSHEQFF. CDR3 coding DNA: TGTGCCAGCAGTTTACCCGGGACTAGCGGGAGCCATGAGCAGTTCTTC. The complete variable domain, with remaining parts taken from reference TRBV28 and TRBJ2-1, reads DVKVTQSSRYLVKRTGEKVFLECVQDMDHENMFWYRQDPGLGLRLIYFSYDVKMKEKGDIPEGYSVSREKKERFSLILESASTNQTSMYLCASSLPGTSGSHEQFFGPGTRLTVL.

Concerning this clone itself: Different DNA sequences within this sample yield the same CDR3. The chain joins TRBV9 to TRBJ1-1; D is undetermined. Germline lookup yields CDR1 SGDLS and CDR2 YYNGEE. CDR3 length equals 13 residues. Trimming shortened V by 0 bases and J by 1 base, and 4 bases separated the two germline ends. CDR3 protein: CASSVDRNTEAFF. The CDR3 nucleotides read TGTGCCAGCAGCGTAGATAGGAACACTGAAGCTTTCTTT.

The V and J genes are TRBV28 and TRBJ2-3; D may be TRBD1 (6 bases). V lost 2 bases and J lost 6, with 18 bases in between. CDR3 length equals 16 residues. In germline, CDR1 is MDHEN, CDR2 SYDVKM. CDR3 nucleotides: TGTGCCAGCAGTTTACCTCCCGCAGGGACATCCGATACGCAGTATTTT. Protein: CASSLPPAGTSDTQYF.

The V and J genes are TRBV11-2 and TRBJ2-5; tentative D call: TRBD2 (6 bases). CDR3 length: 14 residues. Per germline, CDR1 SGHAT and CDR2 FQNNGV. V lost 5 bases, J lost 3 bases, and 13 bases lay in between. The chain's CDR3 is CASSAGLYEETQYF. The CDR3 nucleotides are TGTGCCAGCAGCGCGGGACTGTACGAAGAGACCCAGTACTTC.

The rearrangement uses TRBV27 and TRBJ2-7; D not resolved. The V and J ends lost 1 base and 3 bases respectively, with 16 bases between them. The CDR3 covers 16 residues. From germline, CDR1 is MNHEY and CDR2 SMNVEV (reference sequence). The CDR3 coding sequence is TGTGCCAGCAGTTTATTTGGGTCGGCAGGCTACTACGAGCAGTACTTC. Its protein product is CASSLFGSAGYYEQYF.

The chain links TRBV5-1 to TRBJ1-4; D is unclear. The V gene's germline CDR1 is SGHRS and CDR2 YFSETQ. There are 14 residues in the CDR3. The V end was cut by 5 bases, the J end by 8 bases, with 16 bases between. CDR3 DNA sequence: TGCGCCAGCAGGGCGGTGGCAGGCGGAGAAAAACTGTTTTTT. Protein product: CASRAVAGGEKLFF.

The chain employs TRBV27 and TRBJ2-5; 14 bases align to TRBD2. V lost 6 bases to trimming and J lost 4 bases; unmatched junction nucleotides: 22. The CDR3 is 21 amino acids. Germline V gene lookup returns CDR1 MNHEY and CDR2 SMNVEV (reference sequence). As DNA, the CDR3 is TGTGCCAGCAGCCGGTGGGTCGGGACTAGCGGGAGTTCCCGTCGAGGAGAGACCCAGTACTTC. It encodes CASSRWVGTSGSSRRGETQYF.

The V and J genes are TRBV2 and TRBJ2-1; D is unclear. V lost 4 bases to trimming and J lost 9 bases, with 16 bases between them. This CDR3 comprises 14 residues. Germline CDR1 reads SNHLY; CDR2 reads FYNNEI. The CDR3 here is CASSVQIRGGEQFF. The CDR3 region has the DNA TGTGCCAGCAGTGTTCAGATCCGAGGTGGTGAGCAGTTCTTC. The whole variable domain, filled in from reference TRBV2 and TRBJ2-1, reads EPEVTQTPSHQVTQMGQEVILRCVPISNHLYFYWYRQILGQKVEFLVSFYNNEISEKSEIFDDQFSVERPDGSNFTLKIRSTKLEDSAMYFCASSVQIRGGEQFFGPGTRLTVL.

The V call is TRBV5-1, the J call TRBJ1-4; perhaps TRBD1 as D (5 bases). The CDR3 extends over 15 amino acids. Germline-derived CDR1 and CDR2 are SGHRS and YFSETQ. The V end was cut by 0 bases, the J end by 7 bases, with 13 bases between. This chain's CDR3 is CASSLAAGRGEKLFF. The CDR3 DNA sequence: TGCGCCAGCAGCTTGGCCGCGGGGCGCGGTGAAAAACTGTTTTTT.

The DNA of the CDR3 is TGTGCCAGCTCACCACTGAGTCTAAGGTGGACCTCCTACGAGCAGTACTTC. Its protein is CASSPLSLRWTSYEQYF. V gene TRBV18 combines with J gene TRBJ2-7; D call uncertain. The CDR3 spans 17 residues. Germline V gives CDR1 KGHSH, CDR2 LQKENI. Trimming pared 1 base from V and 0 bases from J, leaving 16 bases between. Using reference TRBV18 and TRBJ2-7 for the parts outside the CDR3, the full variable domain is NAGVMQNPRHLVRRRGQEARLRCSPMKGHSHVYWYRQLPEEGLKFMVYLQKENIIDESGMPKERFSAEFPKEGPSILRIQQVVRGDSAAYFCASSPLSLRWTSYEQYFGPGTRLTVT.